The clone carrying this T cell receptor beta chain is a singleton in its sample. This sample is drawn from a study of blood T cell repertoires in COVID-19. Participants' own reports of clinical history determined their cohort assignment. Per germline, CDR1 SGHRS and CDR2 YFSETQ. J gave up 6 bases and V 3 bases, and 4 bases lay outside the gene matches. The CDR3 covers 15 residues. Per the original data handling: Amplified reference gene primers provided the basis for estimating nucleated cell counts. Profiling relied on immunoSEQ multiplex PCR, and the TCRdb table lists in-frame clones only, not all of them. D and trimming were read from the DNA, whereas the V and J calls and clone size are those reported in that table. The sample records under 400,000 clones, 85% to 90% being singletons.

The source is a woman in her twenties or thirties who had been exposed to COVID-19. The chain uses TRBV5-1 and TRBJ2-2, with 11 bases matching TRBD2. The sequenced sample was PBMCs or T cells enriched from blood (not recorded which). Written as DNA, the CDR3 is TGCGCCAGCAGCTCCGGGACTAGCGGCGCCGGGGAGCTGTTTTTT. Its protein is CASSSGTSGAGELFF.